What follows are 13 T cell receptor beta chains derived from one specimen sequenced in a study of cytomegalovirus exposure and HLA in healthy donors. This PCR relied on a set of 60 Vbeta primers and 13 Jbeta primers. Sequencing was performed with immunoSEQ multiplex PCR; in TCRdb, only in-frame clones are kept and a portion is missing. The data hold 150,000 or so clones, with 70% to 90% observed a single time. Sequencing was carried out using PBMCs. These receptor sequences come from a woman aged 18 to 35 in good health and CMV-seronegative.

The rearrangement uses TRBV7-9 and TRBJ2-3; maybe TRBD2 (6 bases). The CDR3 totals 14 residues. The germline V and J ends were trimmed by 3 bases and 2 bases, with 9 bases remaining between them. Germline V CDR1 and CDR2: SEHNR, FQNEAQ (reference sequence). The CDR3 sequence: CASSLRTTTDTQYF. CDR3 sequence (DNA): TGTGCCAGCAGCTTGAGGACTACCACAGATACGCAGTATTTT. Full variable domain (rest looked up from reference TRBV7-9 and TRBJ2-3): DTGVSQNPRHKITKRGQNVTFRCDPISEHNRLYWYRQTLGQGPEFLTYFQNEAQLEKSRLLSDRFSAERPKGSFSTLEIQRTEQGDSAMYLCASSLRTTTDTQYFGPGTRLTVL.

The chain recombines TRBV7-7 with TRBJ2-3; 11 bases agree with TRBD2. CDR3 length: 16 residues. Losses at the gene ends were 4 bases for V and 3 bases for J; bases not matched to a gene: 6. Germline lookup yields CDR1 SSHAT and CDR2 FNYEAQ (reference sequence). The CDR3 sequence: CASSSGLAGGTDTQYF. Written as DNA, the CDR3 is TGTGCCAGCAGCTCAGGTCTAGCGGGGGGAACAGATACGCAGTATTTT.

This chain joins TRBV5-1 and TRBJ1-1; perhaps TRBD1 as D (6 bases). The germline V gene has CDR1 SGHRS and CDR2 YFSETQ. The CDR3 length is 17 residues. Deletions cut 5 bases from V and 0 bases from J, with 20 bases between. The CDR3, as DNA: TGCGCCAGCAGTCCAGGGGTATTAACGTTAATGAACACTGAAGCTTTCTTT. As protein: CASSPGVLTLMNTEAFF.

This chain connects TRBV28 to TRBJ1-2, with D unresolved. Deletions cut 6 bases from V and 9 bases from J, with 14 bases between. Germline assignment: CDR1 MDHEN and CDR2 SYDVKM. This CDR3 contains 12 residues. In DNA form, the CDR3 reads TGTGCCAGCAGCAGTTCGGAGATCAGCTACACCTTC. Protein sequence: CASSSSEISYTF.

This clone was recorded only once. The rearrangement links TRBV12-5 to TRBJ1-6, with D uncertain. The germline V gene encodes CDR1 LGHNT and CDR2 FRNRAP. This CDR3 has 14 residues. V was cut by 6 bases and J by 12 bases, with 18 bases left in between. The DNA of the CDR3 is TGTGCTAGTGGGCCCGGAACAGCCATGTTACCCCTCCACTTT. Protein sequence: CASGPGTAMLPLHF.

The chain joins TRBV7-9 to TRBJ2-1; 10 nucleotides align to TRBD2. V lost 5 bases and J lost 5; bases outside the gene matches: 6. The CDR3 has 15 residues. The germline CDR1 and CDR2 sequences are SEHNR and FQNEAQ (reference sequence). The CDR3 spells CASSTRLAGHNEQFF. The CDR3 region has the DNA TGTGCCAGCAGCACTAGACTAGCGGGCCACAATGAGCAGTTCTTC.

The genes are TRBV28 and TRBJ1-1; 8 bases agree with TRBD1. The CDR3 contains 16 residues. V lost 2 bases, J lost 1 base, and 6 bases stayed unmatched. Germline CDR1 is MDHEN and CDR2 is SYDVKM. The CDR3 loop is CASSLVQGAANTEAFF. The DNA for the CDR3 is TGTGCCAGCAGTTTAGTGCAGGGGGCGGCGAACACTGAAGCTTTCTTT.

This chain links TRBV28 with TRBJ1-5; maybe TRBD1 (6 bases). The CDR3 is made up of 14 amino acids. Germline lookup yields CDR1 MDHEN and CDR2 SYDVKM. Trimming shortened V by 5 bases and J by 7 bases, and 15 bases separated the two germline ends. The CDR3 protein is CASSVGTPGQPQHF. CDR3 nucleotide sequence: TGTGCCAGCAGTGTTGGGACACCGGGCCAGCCCCAGCATTTT. Using reference TRBV28 and TRBJ1-5 for the parts outside the CDR3, the full variable domain is DVKVTQSSRYLVKRTGEKVFLECVQDMDHENMFWYRQDPGLGLRLIYFSYDVKMKEKGDIPEGYSVSREKKERFSLILESASTNQTSMYLCASSVGTPGQPQHFGDGTRLSIL.

This clone was counted at least ten times. The chain recombines TRBV7-8 with TRBJ2-1; 9 nucleotides agree with TRBD2. The CDR3 totals 15 residues. Trimming took 4 bases from V and 4 from J; bases not matched to a gene: 5. Germline V gene lookup returns CDR1 SGHVS and CDR2 FQNEAQ. As DNA, the CDR3 is TGTGCCAGCAGCTGGCTAGCGGGATCGTACAATGAGCAGTTCTTC. Protein sequence: CASSWLAGSYNEQFF.

This rearrangement joins TRBV30 to TRBJ2-7; the D is unclear. V was shortened by 0 bases and J by 4 bases, with 4 bases between the two germline ends. The CDR3 length is 11 residues. Germline assignment: CDR1 GTSNPN and CDR2 SVGIG (reference sequence). CDR3 DNA: TGTGCCTGGAGTGTACGGTACGAGCAGTACTTC. This gives the protein CAWSVRYEQYF.

A note on this clone: Other DNA sequences in this specimen translate into the identical CDR3. V gene TRBV28 combines with J gene TRBJ1-2, with D perhaps matching TRBD1 (6 bases). This CDR3 spans 13 amino acids. With 6 bases removed from V and 1 base from J, the gap between germline ends came to 9 bases. CDR1 is MDHEN, CDR2 SYDVKM, per germline. CDR3 residues: CASSPGVNYGYTF. The CDR3, as DNA: TGTGCCAGCAGCCCAGGGGTTAACTATGGCTACACCTTC.

In regard to this clone: An end of the junction differs from the germline gene, which may be a read error. The V call is TRBV7-7, the J call TRBJ2-1, with TRBD2 identical over 8 bases. The CDR3 spans 14 residues. Germline V gene sequence: CDR1 SSHAT, CDR2 FNYEAQ (reference sequence). CDR3 amino acids: CASSHLAGRDEQFF. The CDR3 nucleotides are TGTGCTAGCAGTCACCTGGCCGGGAGGGATGAGCAGTTCTTC.

In its sample, this clone was seen a few times. The chain recombines TRBV10-2 with TRBJ2-2; D unclear. Germline CDR1 is WSHSY and CDR2 is SAAADI. The CDR3 has 11 amino acids. V shed 7 bases and J shed 3 bases, with 3 bases lying between them. The CDR3 reads CASTDTGELFF. DNA for the CDR3: TGCGCCAGCACTGACACCGGGGAGCTGTTTTTT.